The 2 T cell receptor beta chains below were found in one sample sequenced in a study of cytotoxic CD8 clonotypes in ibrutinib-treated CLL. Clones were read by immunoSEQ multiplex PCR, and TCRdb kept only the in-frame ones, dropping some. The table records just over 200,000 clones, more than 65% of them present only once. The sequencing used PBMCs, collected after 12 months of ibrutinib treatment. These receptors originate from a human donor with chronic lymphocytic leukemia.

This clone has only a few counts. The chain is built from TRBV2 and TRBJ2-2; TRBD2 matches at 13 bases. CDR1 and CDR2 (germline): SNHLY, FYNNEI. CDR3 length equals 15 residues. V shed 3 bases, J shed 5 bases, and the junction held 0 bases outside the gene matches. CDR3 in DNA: TGTGCCAGCAGTGAGACTAGCGGGAGGACCGGGGAGCTGTTTTTT. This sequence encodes CASSETSGRTGELFF.

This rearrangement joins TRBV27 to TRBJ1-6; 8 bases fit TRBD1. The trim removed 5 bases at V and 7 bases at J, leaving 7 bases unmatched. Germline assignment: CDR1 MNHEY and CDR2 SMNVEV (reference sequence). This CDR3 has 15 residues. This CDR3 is CASSHTQGGNSPLHF. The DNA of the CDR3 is TGTGCCAGCAGTCACACACAGGGGGGGAATTCACCCCTCCACTTT.